The 8 T cell receptor beta chains in this list originate from one sample, sequenced in a study of blood T cells in healthy people across ages. Using a J-beta primer mix together with a sample-barcoded 5' primer, a second PCR was run for roughly 6 to 11 cycles. TCRdb reprocessed the 5' RACE reads via MiXCR and lists one record per CDR3 protein. The sample records 750,000 to 850,000 distinct CDR3 sequences, roughly 25% being singletons. These data were also filed under a second study, of T cells of mothers and their children.

Sequencing was done on a sample of blood. The receptors come from a boy under 18 in good health.

This clonotype was counted a few times. CDR3 DNA: TGTGCCAGCAGTATAAGGGGAGATACGCAGTATTTT. Translated: CASSIRGDTQYF. The V gene is TRBV12-3 or TRBV12-4, the J gene TRBJ2-3, with D possibly TRBD1 on 5 matching bases. The CDR3 totals 12 residues. The germline V and J ends were trimmed by 5 bases and 5 bases, with 8 bases remaining between them.

The V call is TRBV2, the J call TRBJ2-3; 10 bases agree with TRBD1. The germline CDR1 and CDR2 sequences are SNHLY and FYNNEI. Trimming cost V 6 bases and J 5 bases; bases outside gene matches: 11. The CDR3 consists of 16 residues. CDR3 nucleotide sequence: TGTGCCAGCAGCGGCAGGGACAGGGGAGTAGAAGATACGCAGTATTTT. Translation gives CASSGRDRGVEDTQYF.

The chain uses TRBV12-3 or TRBV12-4 and TRBJ2-5, with D tentatively TRBD2 (5 bases). Judging by the DNA end, TRBJ2-1 fits better; the J call may be wrong. This CDR3 is built from 14 residues. In DNA form, the CDR3 reads TGTGCCAGCAGTTTAAGCCCAGAGGGAGTTGAGCAGTTCTTC. Amino acids: CASSLSPEGVEQFF.

V usage is TRBV4-3 and J usage is TRBJ2-5, with D possibly being TRBD1 (6 bases). Deletions cut 2 bases from V and 4 bases from J, with 17 bases between. CDR1 LGHNA and CDR2 YSLEER come from the germline V gene. CDR3 size: 16 residues. This CDR3 reads CASSQSPQGSGETQYF. The DNA for the CDR3 is TGCGCCAGCAGCCAAAGCCCCCAGGGGAGTGGAGAGACCCAGTACTTC.

Only a few counts were recorded for this clonotype. The CDR3 loop reads CASSTVRGYTF. The CDR3 bases are TGTGCCAGCAGCACCGTTAGGGGCTACACCTTC. The gene calls are TRBV28 and TRBJ1-2; no clear D gene. Trimming shortened V by 6 bases and J by 8 bases, and 10 bases separated the two germline ends. The CDR3 sequence is 11 residues long. CDR1 is MDHEN and CDR2 is SYDVKM in the germline V gene.

This clonotype was observed a few times. The V call is TRBV7-8, the J call TRBJ2-1; 7 bases agree with TRBD2. Germline V lookup: CDR1 SGHVS, CDR2 FQNEAQ. V was pared by 5 bases and J by 7 bases, with 17 bases of the junction left unmatched. The CDR3 loop spans 17 amino acids. CDR3 coding DNA: TGTGCCAGCAGCCGGTCCCCCCCGGGACTACCGGGGAATGAGCAGTTCTTC. Translating gives CASSRSPPGLPGNEQFF.

This chain connects TRBV29-1 to TRBJ2-7; the match to TRBD2 covers 7 bases. V shed 5 bases, J shed 2 bases, and the junction held 3 bases outside the gene matches. Per germline, CDR1 SQVTM and CDR2 ANQGSEA. The CDR3 covers 12 residues. CDR3 DNA sequence: TGCAGCGTTTCTAGCGGTACCTACGAGCAGTACTTC. This translates into CSVSSGTYEQYF.

The genes are TRBV5-1 and TRBJ2-1; weak D call: TRBD1 (5 bases). The germline V and J ends were trimmed by 2 bases and 6 bases, with 15 bases remaining between them. Germline V gene data show CDR1 as SGHRS and CDR2 as YFSETQ. This CDR3 comprises 15 residues. The CDR3 coding sequence is TGCGCCAGCAGCTTTACGCCCGGACAACCCAATGAGCAGTTCTTC. It specifies CASSFTPGQPNEQFF.